The sequence of this TCR beta chain was determined in a study of shared clonotypes between healthy human individuals. Repertoires were generated with immunoSEQ multiplex PCR, while TCRdb's copy carries only in-frame clones and drops some. The sample contains 800,000 to 1,200,000 clones, approximately 80% of which appear only once. As concerns this clone: The antigen remains unidentified. At the DNA level, this CDR3 is encoded by other sequences in the same sample as well.

Study-wide points: Naive subsets generally had larger estimated richness than memory subsets.

All donors were healthy HIV-negative adults lacking recent acute infections or vaccinations. CD4+ cell separation produced CD45RA+ naive and CD45RA-negative memory subsets. CDR3 size: 16 residues. Germline CDR1 reads SGHDT; CDR2 reads YYEEEE. Losses at the gene ends were 4 bases for V and 3 bases for J; bases not matched to a gene: 6. Sample: memory CD4+ T cells from PBMCs. The sample's subset: CD45RA-negative fraction. The rearrangement links TRBV5-6 to TRBJ2-1; TRBD2 agrees at 11 bases. This receptor was identified in a young man in good health. Some clones in this sample may be carry-over from other donors' samples. The CDR3 coding sequence is TGTGCCAGCAGCCCCGGACTAGCGGGCTTCTACAATGAGCAGTTCTTC. It encodes CASSPGLAGFYNEQFF.